A selection of T cell receptor beta chains follows, all from one sample in a study of vaccination and CD4 T cells after COVID-19. Each CDR3 protein gets one entry after TCRdb re-called the PCR reads with MiXCR. The repertoire includes about 6,800 distinct CDR3 sequences, approximately 60% of them detected once, and roughly 25% sits in the top ten. No cognate antigen is known for these TCRs. The sequenced sample consisted of CD4+ T cells from blood, cultured in vitro. The receptors originated from a human donor in good health. Both conserved end residues are part of each CDR3. The D gene is left open where the match is weak. Clone size is shown for a subset of rows, as once, few, many or a class of expanded clone.

v_call d_call clone_size cdr3_aa
TRBV20-1 TRBD1 once CSARPLFGTVQETQYF
TRBV12-5 - - CASGLRSTDTQYF
TRBV6-2/TRBV6-3 TRBD1 - CASTGSGTVEQFF
TRBV7-9 - - CASSLSGAGYEQYF
TRBV2 TRBD2 - CASSMGLAGVMETQYF
TRBV6-5 TRBD2 few CASSSGLAETDTQYF
TRBV4-2 - - CASSQETTRGQETQYF
TRBV20-1 TRBD1 few CSAEGANYGYTF
TRBV20-1 - few CSALGGVEEKLFF
TRBV27 - - CASSLSGLVGTDTQYF
TRBV20-1 - - CSASPLAGRGNTIYF
TRBV5-4 - - CASSPPGVLNEQYF
TRBV6-2/TRBV6-3 - - CASSYSGRKDGYTF
TRBV6-1 - once CASSLQAGLNYGYTF
TRBV27 - - CASSFRDLRVYNEQFF
TRBV28 - - CASSAAPNSPLHF
TRBV20-1 - few CSARQAGSYTGELFF
TRBV20-1 TRBD2 - CSARNGTSRAGELFF
TRBV7-9 TRBD1 - CASSPRDRTLNQPQHF
TRBV18 - - CASSPGTALETQYF
TRBV5-3 - few CARTARRGYTF
TRBV7-8 TRBD1 - CASSLQGGNSPLHF
TRBV7-9 - - CASSLMGTRNNQPQHF
TRBV6-2/TRBV6-3 TRBD1 few CASRMTGGGQPQHF
TRBV7-2 TRBD1 few CASSPDRVTGYTF
TRBV20-1 - few CSGSGLSTDTQYF
TRBV21-1 - - CASSSATVAGLCHYNEQFF
TRBV2 - few CASIRDSQETQYF
TRBV7-6 - - CASSSMGGRPGDEQYF
TRBV7-2 - large CASSLLGAVNEKLFF
TRBV20-1 - - CSARGGYEQYF
TRBV12-3/TRBV12-4 TRBD1 few CASQGQGATEAFF
TRBV7-2 TRBD1 - CASSQGAGGDYGYTF
TRBV20-1 - - CSARDIYGELFF
TRBV15 - few CATSRDIVADRTKNIQYF
TRBV27 - once CASSFIPVGKGTEAFF
TRBV20-1 TRBD2 large CSARLRAGGVGQFF
TRBV5-4 - - CASSLSVQETQYF
TRBV7-9 - - CASSSTVGQGRDGYTF
TRBV2 TRBD2 - CASGGWTSGGNNEQFF
TRBV27 TRBD2 - CASSRLAGADTQYF
TRBV20-1 TRBD2 - CSAVAGVSSTDTQYF
TRBV2 - - CASKRLHFTLSYNEQFF
TRBV28 - few CASRGHGAFF
TRBV20-1 TRBD1 - CSAIGTGTGRSNQPQHF
TRBV7-8 TRBD1 - CASSLVSGTGVEYGYTF
TRBV24-1 TRBD2 - CATSDERDPREQYF
TRBV25-1 TRBD1 - CASRGTGGVSWTEAFF
TRBV27 - - CASSPSGSGANVLTF
TRBV6-1 - - CASTSPGNEKLFF
TRBV6-1 - - CASTPGRETNTGELFF
TRBV12-3/TRBV12-4 - few CASSPPEVGAETQYF
TRBV7-2 TRBD2 few CASSPAGLAGPGETQYF
TRBV6-1 - - CASSSTGATDTQYF
TRBV7-9 - few CASSLNRGEAGELFF
TRBV20-1 - - CSARRGARAEAFF
TRBV6-1 TRBD1 few CASSATGQNTEAFF